Listed below are T cell receptor beta chains from one sample, sequenced in a study of technical replicates of blood from several donors. Assay: immunoSEQ multiplex PCR; the TCRdb copy retains only in-frame clones and omits some. Of about 97,000 clones listed, approximately 96% are singletons. Sequenced: T cells isolated from PBMCs. The receptors stem from a human donor in good health. CDR3s include the opening cysteine and the closing phenylalanine or tryptophan.

v_gene	j_gene	CDR3aa
TRBV9	TRBJ2-1	CASSVGTSGRQGEQFF
TRBV6-6	TRBJ1-4	CASSYSGNEKLFF
TRBV18	TRBJ2-1	CASSRERGTYNEQFF
TRBV14	TRBJ2-7	CASSQESAGLSYEQYF
TRBV19	TRBJ1-1	CASGTIHAGENTEAFF
TRBV27	TRBJ2-1	CASSLLAGSNEQFF
TRBV19	TRBJ2-7	CASTQPGFYEQYF
TRBV19	TRBJ1-1	CASTVRGGNTEAFF
TRBV7-2	TRBJ2-1	CASSLSDEQFF
TRBV5-6	TRBJ2-3	CASTSGVREADTQYF
TRBV30	TRBJ1-2	CAWGQINYGYTF
TRBV9	TRBJ2-1	CASSVEDSSYNEQFF
TRBV7-9	TRBJ2-7	CASSPGTGGFDEQYF
TRBV9	TRBJ2-2	CASSRPGQGAGELFF
TRBV6-5	TRBJ2-1	CASSYSRGRDEQFF
TRBV5-4	TRBJ2-7	CASSLFSGNEQYF
TRBV27	TRBJ2-7	CASTPRRESEQYF
TRBV6-1	TRBJ2-1	CASYGQGYNEQFF
TRBV15	TRBJ2-7	CATSRSLLSFQLVGSYEQYF
TRBV7-9	TRBJ2-3	CASSLFYRDRVRDTQYF
TRBV19	TRBJ2-5	CASSLGLAEGETQYF
TRBV7-2	TRBJ1-4	CASSLDAGSNEKLFF
TRBV21-1	TRBJ1-1	CASSKEGHPTNTEAFF
TRBV15	TRBJ1-5	CATSRERQGVSQPQHF
TRBV28	TRBJ1-4	CASSLGGLYNEKLFF
TRBV27	TRBJ2-7	CASSETSGSSYEQYF
TRBV27	TRBJ2-1	CASSSLISGGSPYNEQFF
TRBV2	TRBJ2-7	CASGARQREYSYEQYF
TRBV7-9	TRBJ2-1	CASSQGSDKQFF
TRBV27	TRBJ2-2	CASGVSGRAPGELFF
TRBV4-2	TRBJ1-5	CASSPNRASNQPQHF
TRBV14	TRBJ2-1	CASSRSLTGTNEQFF
TRBV6-6	TRBJ2-7	CASSYSLQGKHEQYF
TRBV27	TRBJ2-2	CASSLLGSQQTGELFF
TRBV18	TRBJ1-4	CASSPDRVDEKLFF
TRBV7-9	TRBJ2-7	CASSGSGGEQYF
TRBV19	TRBJ2-3	CASSTDREYTDTQYF
TRBV12-5	TRBJ2-1	CASSTPGAGEMNEQFF
TRBV4-2	TRBJ2-5	CASSHLPGQGPETQYF
TRBV9	TRBJ2-7	CASSVSGITYEQYF
TRBV19	TRBJ1-5	CASSMGVGGGQPQHF
TRBV5-4	TRBJ1-1	CASSLEGGTEAFF
TRBV28	TRBJ2-1	CASSLLVNEQFF
TRBV7-2	TRBJ2-3	CASSLTGERSDTQYF